This TCR beta chain was recovered during a study of T-cell reconstitution after alpha-beta-depleted transplantation in children (dated by TCRdb to the mid-2010s). About the investigation overall: Using TCR repertoire profiling, the study followed T-cell immune reconstitution in a quantitative way in children after TCRalphabeta/CD19-depleted allogeneic hematopoietic cell transplantation.

The library was generated by PCR. The instrument given in TCRdb is Illumina HiSeq 2500. TCR library preparation used molecular barcoding, with unique molecular identifiers applied to normalize quantification of the TCRbeta repertoire. Using fastp trimming at Q25 and MiXCR clonotype assembly, TCRdb reanalyzed the public sequencing data and kept in-frame beta chains. Duplicate CDR3 protein sequences are folded into a single record with the most common DNA and genes. The table for this sample lists about 640,000 distinct CDR3 sequences; about 15% of them were counted only once. The top ten clonotypes cover 0.8% to 1.1% of the sample. Reading from cysteine to phenylalanine, the CDR3 counts 16 amino acids. Only CDR3 DNA is held: 48 bases, read in frame from base 1. CDR1 and CDR2 are drawn from the germline V gene (reference sequence): DFQATT, SNEGSKA. Trimming takes 6 bases off V and 6 bases off J; junction bases not matched to a gene: 18.

This clonotype was seen ten or more times. No antigen is known for it. Qualities for individual bases were not recorded, and no much larger clone is one base off. Sequenced material: PBMCs from the stem cell graft donor, taken from the stem cell graft. This sequence uses TRBV20-1 and TRBJ2-3; 7 central nucleotides agree with TRBD2. The TCR comes from a human donor who donated a stem cell graft to a child with acute myeloid leukemia. The sequence in DNA is TGCAGTGCCCAGACCGCGGGGGACCCTCCGTTGGATACGCAGTATTTT. Its product reads: CSAQTAGDPPLDTQYF.